This T cell receptor beta chain was observed in a study of regulatory T cells in long-lasting Graves disease. iRepertoire HTBI primers and Arm-PCR of CDR3 regions built TCR beta libraries. TCRdb re-derived calls from the multiplex PCR reads in MiXCR, one entry per CDR3 protein. Of some 600,000 distinct CDR3 sequences detected, 16% appear once; the ten largest clones hold around 12%. Time point meaning: newly diagnosed GD, antithyroid drugs for less than 3 months. Isolated PBMC RNA provided the starting material for the TCR library. The CDR3 spans 14 residues. Looked up from germline, CDR1 is DFQATT and CDR2 is SNEGSKA (reference sequence). The trim removed 1 base at V and 5 bases at J, leaving 7 bases unmatched. This clonotype was found many times. Its antigen is not known. Study-wide points: Patients with persistent Graves' had lower TCR diversity than newly diagnosed patients.

These data also featured in a second study, about T cells in Graves' hyperthyroidism and ophthalmopathy.

V is TRBV20-1 and J is TRBJ1-1; 7 bases map to TRBD1. Here the sequenced sample was peripheral blood mononuclear cells (PBMCs), taken at new diagnosis, from a patient treated with antithyroid drugs. The clonotype originates from a man aged 18-30 years with Graves disease. CDR3 protein: CSARGARGRTEAFF. As DNA, the CDR3 is TGCAGTGCTAGAGGTGCCAGGGGGAGGACTGAAGCTTTCTTT.